These 13 T cell receptor beta chains originate from one sample sequenced in a study of metastatic and nonmetastatic thyroid tumors (dated by TCRdb to the early 2020s). No patient had received any treatment before thyroid surgery. Library generation was performed with PCR. Data came from an Illumina HiSeq 4000. Clones were called with MiXCR by TCRdb after fastp trimmed the public reads at Q25, and only in-frame beta chains were retained. This sample has 40,000 or so clones in its table, and about 45% of those were observed once. The ten largest clones represent about 24% of the sample. Sequenced material: tumor tissue. The receptor set was obtained from a male donor with papillary thyroid cancer or a benign thyroid nodule (not recorded which). Some clones in this sample may be carry-over from other donors' samples.

The chain is built from TRBV9 and TRBJ2-2; no definite D call. The CDR3 spans 13 residues. The germline V gene encodes CDR1 SGDLS and CDR2 YYNGEE. V lost 7 bases, J lost 2 bases, and 9 bases lay in between. The CDR3 DNA follows: TGTGCCAGCGAGATGGGTAACACCGGGGAGCTGTTTTTT. This codes for CASEMGNTGELFF.

V gene TRBV7-9 combines with J gene TRBJ2-2; D may be TRBD1 (6 bases). CDR3 length: 15 amino acids. Germline V CDR1 and CDR2: SEHNR, FQNEAQ (reference sequence). The germline V and J ends were trimmed by 5 bases and 0 bases, with 10 bases remaining between them. Here the CDR3 reads CASSRTAANTGELFF. CDR3 DNA: TGTGCCAGCAGCAGGACAGCCGCGAACACCGGGGAGCTGTTTTTT.

The chain employs TRBV19 and TRBJ2-5; 12 bases align to TRBD2. The CDR3 has 16 residues. Germline CDR1 and CDR2: LNHDA and SQIVND (reference sequence). The trim removed 4 bases at V and 5 bases at J, leaving 8 bases unmatched. The CDR3 bases are TGTGCCAGTAGTAGAACTAGCGGGGGGTCCTACGAGACCCAGTACTTC. Its translation is CASSRTSGGSYETQYF.

The J gene is TRBJ1-6, the V gene TRBV19; D possibly corresponds to TRBD1 (5 bases). CDR3 length: 16 amino acids. CDR1 LNHDA and CDR2 SQIVND come from the germline V gene (reference sequence). V shed 1 base and J shed 6 bases, with 13 bases lying between them. CDR3 coding DNA: TGTGCCAGTAGTATAGGAAACCAGGGATCTAATTCACCCCTCCACTTT. Its translation: CASSIGNQGSNSPLHF.

The chain has TRBV7-3 and TRBJ2-1; TRBD2 is a possible D gene (5 bases). CDR1 and CDR2 from the germline V gene are SGHTA and FQGTGA. V was clipped by 4 bases and J by 9 bases, with 13 bases between them. This CDR3 comprises 13 residues. The CDR3 DNA sequence: TGTGCCAGCAGCTCCCCTTTGGAGGCTGAGCAGTTCTTC. Its translation is CASSSPLEAEQFF.

The chain is built from TRBV13 and TRBJ2-2; TRBD1 aligns across 9 bases. The CDR3 contains 19 residues. With 5 bases clipped from V and 4 bases from J, the junction kept 17 bases outside the gene matches. The V gene's germline CDR1 is PRHDT and CDR2 FYEKMQ (reference sequence). This chain's CDR3 is CASSLGQGRLGGRTGELFF. The CDR3 bases are TGTGCCAGCAGCCTCGGACAGGGGAGGCTAGGGGGACGCACCGGGGAGCTGTTTTTT. The full variable domain, rest sourced from reference TRBV13 and TRBJ2-2, is AAGVIQSPRHLIKEKRETATLKCYPIPRHDTVYWYQQGPGQDPQFLISFYEKMQSDKGSIPDRFSAQQFSDYHSELNMSSLELGDSALYFCASSLGQGRLGGRTGELFFGEGSRLTVL.

The V and J genes are TRBV20-1 and TRBJ1-1; D not certain. The V end was cut by 3 bases, the J end by 4 bases, with 15 bases between. The CDR3 has 14 amino acids. CDR1 is DFQATT and CDR2 is SNEGSKA in the germline V gene (reference sequence). The CDR3 nucleotides are TGCAGTGCTAGTCCACTTTCGAGTGTCACTGAAGCTTTCTTT. This gives the protein CSASPLSSVTEAFF.

This clone was detected only once. The chain carries TRBV4-2 and TRBJ2-7; perhaps TRBD2 as D (6 bases). Germline CDR1 is LGHNA and CDR2 is YNFKEQ. The V end was cut by 4 bases, the J end by 4 bases, with 32 bases between. This CDR3 spans 20 amino acids. CDR3 nucleotide sequence: TGTGCCAGCAGCCCGATGGGTCGGGGAATGGAGGGATCCCCTTGGTACGAGCAGTACTTC. Protein sequence: CASSPMGRGMEGSPWYEQYF.

The genes are TRBV20-1 and TRBJ2-1, with D perhaps given as TRBD1 or TRBD2 (6 bases each). V lost 0 bases, J lost 7 bases, and 16 bases lay in between. This CDR3 comprises 15 residues. Looked up from germline, CDR1 is DFQATT and CDR2 is SNEGSKA (reference sequence). CDR3 protein: CSARDAGHVGNEQFF. CDR3 bases: TGCAGTGCTAGAGACGCGGGACACGTAGGGAATGAGCAGTTCTTC.

The V and J genes are TRBV19 and TRBJ1-5; the D gene is possibly TRBD1 (6 bases). Germline CDR1 LNHDA, CDR2 SQIVND (reference sequence). V was cut by 2 bases and J by 5 bases, with 16 bases left in between. The CDR3 has 16 residues. The CDR3 coding sequence is TGTGCCAGTAGTATATTGGGACAATTAACCGATCAGCCCCAGCATTTT. Translating gives CASSILGQLTDQPQHF.

This clone was seen a few times. The chain combines TRBV13 with TRBJ1-2; 8 nucleotides match TRBD1. The CDR3 has 13 residues. Unmatched junction bases numbered 4, after V lost 6 bases and J lost 4 bases. Germline values: CDR1 PRHDT, CDR2 FYEKMQ (reference sequence). The CDR3 spells CASSPGQGYGYTF. In DNA form, the CDR3 reads TGTGCCAGCAGTCCCGGACAGGGCTATGGCTACACCTTC. The complete variable domain, with remaining parts taken from reference TRBV13 and TRBJ1-2, reads AAGVIQSPRHLIKEKRETATLKCYPIPRHDTVYWYQQGPGQDPQFLISFYEKMQSDKGSIPDRFSAQQFSDYHSELNMSSLELGDSALYFCASSPGQGYGYTFGSGTRLTVV.

V is TRBV20-1 and J is TRBJ2-3; 11 bases align to TRBD2. Germline trimming cut 4 bases from V and 4 bases from J; bases unmatched to any gene: 7. The CDR3 is made up of 15 amino acids. Germline V gene sequence: CDR1 DFQATT, CDR2 SNEGSKA (reference sequence). The CDR3 DNA sequence: TGCAGTGCTACCCCCACTAGCGGGAGCCCAGATACGCAGTATTTT. This translates into CSATPTSGSPDTQYF.

Here the CDR3 DNA reads TGTGCCAGCAGACAAAATGGGGAAGGCGGCTACACCTTC. Residues: CASRQNGEGGYTF. The J gene is TRBJ1-2, the V gene TRBV3-1; no reliable D call. Germline V lookup: CDR1 LGHDT, CDR2 YNNKEL (reference sequence). Trimming removed 6 bases at V and 8 bases at J, with 16 bases between. CDR3 size: 13 residues. Full variable domain (remainder filled in from reference TRBV3-1 and TRBJ1-2): DTAVSQTPKYLVTQMGNDKSIKCEQNLGHDTMYWYKQDSKKFLKIMFSYNNKELIINETVPNRFSPKSPDKAHLNLHINSLELGDSAVYFCASRQNGEGGYTFGSGTRLTVV.